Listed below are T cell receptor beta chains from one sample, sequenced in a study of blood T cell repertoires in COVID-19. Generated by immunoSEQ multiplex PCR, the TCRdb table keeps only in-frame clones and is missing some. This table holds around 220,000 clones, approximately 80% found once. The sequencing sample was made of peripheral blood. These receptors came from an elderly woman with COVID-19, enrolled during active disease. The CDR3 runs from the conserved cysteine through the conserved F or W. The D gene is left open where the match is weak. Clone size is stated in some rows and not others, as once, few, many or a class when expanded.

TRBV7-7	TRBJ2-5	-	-	TGTGCTAGCAGCTTGACGCGGGCACAACCTCAAGAGACCCAGTACTTC	CASSLTRAQPQETQYF
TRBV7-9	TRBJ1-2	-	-	TGTGCCAGCAGTCTCGCCGGGAATGGCTACACCTTC	CASSLAGNGYTF
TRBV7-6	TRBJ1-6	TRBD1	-	TGTGCCAGCAGCTTATTTCGGGACAGGGTTTCACCCCTCCACTTT	CASSLFRDRVSPLHF
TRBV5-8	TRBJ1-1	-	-	TGTGCCAGCAGCTGGGGGACAACCGAAGCTTTCTTT	CASSWGTTEAFF
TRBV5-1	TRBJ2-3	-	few	TGCGCCAGCAGCCACTCTAGGACTGGCACAGATACGCAGTATTTT	CASSHSRTGTDTQYF
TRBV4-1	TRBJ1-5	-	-	TGCGCCAGCAGCCGGGAGGGGCGCGGTCAGCCCCAGCATTTT	CASSREGRGQPQHF
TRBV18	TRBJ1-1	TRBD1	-	TGTGCCAGCTCACCCGGGACAGGGGTTACGGACACTGAAGCTTTCTTT	CASSPGTGVTDTEAFF
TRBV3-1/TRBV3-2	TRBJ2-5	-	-	TGTGCCAGCAGTCTCGGACACTTCCAAGAGACCCAGTACTTC	CASSLGHFQETQYF
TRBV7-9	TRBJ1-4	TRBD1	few	TGTGCCAGCAGCTTACTCGGACAGGGAAATCGGTGGACTAATGAAAAACTGTTTTTT	CASSLLGQGNRWTNEKLFF
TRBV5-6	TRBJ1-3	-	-	TGTGCCAGCAGCCTTCGCCTAACAGGGTCGAACACCATATATTTT	CASSLRLTGSNTIYF
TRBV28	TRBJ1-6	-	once	TGTGCCAGCAGTGTAAGCTCACCCCTCCACTTT	CASSVSSPLHF
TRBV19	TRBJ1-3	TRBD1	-	TGTGCCTGCAGTAATCTTTGGACAGGGAGAAACACCATATATTTT	CACSNLWTGRNTIYF
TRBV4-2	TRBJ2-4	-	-	TGTGCCTCCCGGGGGAGTGACAAAAACATTCAGTACTTC	CASRGSDKNIQYF
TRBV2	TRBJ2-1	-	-	TGTGCCAGCAGTGCGGAGGGTAGCGGTGCTACGGTGCAGTTCTTC	CASSAEGSGATVQFF
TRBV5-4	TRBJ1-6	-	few	TGTGCCAGCAGCTTGGGCAGAACCGATAATTCACCCCTCCACTTT	CASSLGRTDNSPLHF
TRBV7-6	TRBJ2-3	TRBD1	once	TGTGCCAGCAGCTTAGGAGGGGGCGTGAGCACAGATACGCAGTATTTT	CASSLGGGVSTDTQYF
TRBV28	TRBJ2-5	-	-	TGTGCCAGCAGTTCCCCCCCCGGAGGGTACCAAGAGACCCAGTACTTC	CASSSPPGGYQETQYF
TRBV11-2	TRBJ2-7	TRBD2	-	TGTGCCAGCAGCTTATCCACTGGGACTAGCGGGAGGGTTTACGAGCAGTACTTC	CASSLSTGTSGRVYEQYF
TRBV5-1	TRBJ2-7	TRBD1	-	TGCGCCAGCAGGGGGGACAGCCTACTAGGGTACTACGAGCAGTACTTC	CASRGDSLLGYYEQYF
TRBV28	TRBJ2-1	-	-	TGTGCCAGCACTCTCAGCCAGGGCAGGGAGCAGTTCTTC	CASTLSQGREQFF
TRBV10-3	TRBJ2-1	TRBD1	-	TGTGCCATAGTTCCGGGACAGGGGGTCCATGAGCAGTTCTTC	CAIVPGQGVHEQFF
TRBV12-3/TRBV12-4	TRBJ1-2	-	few	TGTGCCAGCAGGGGGGCCGAGAGCTATGGCTACACCTTC	CASRGAESYGYTF
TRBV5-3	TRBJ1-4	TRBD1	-	TGTGCCAGAAGCCCGGACAGGGGTTATGAAAAACTGTTTTTT	CARSPDRGYEKLFF
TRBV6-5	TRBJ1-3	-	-	TGTGCCAGCAGGAAAACAGGGCTGGGTGGAAACACCATATATTTT	CASRKTGLGGNTIYF
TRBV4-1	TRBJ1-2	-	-	TGCGCCAGCAGCCAAGAGCCAGGGATTGGCGGCTACACCTTC	CASSQEPGIGGYTF
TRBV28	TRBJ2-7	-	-	TGTGCCAGCATCGGCTCGCGGGCCCTCTCCTACGAGCAGTACTTC	CASIGSRALSYEQYF
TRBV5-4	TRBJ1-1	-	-	TGTGCCAGCAGCTCCAAAGTCAGAGAACTAGTGAACACTGAAGCTTTCTTT	CASSSKVRELVNTEAFF
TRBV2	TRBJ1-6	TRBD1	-	TGTGCCAGCAGTGGGGGGGACAGGGCTTCACCCCTCCACTTT	CASSGGDRASPLHF
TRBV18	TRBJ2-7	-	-	TGTGCCAGCTCACCGAGGTCCAGCCCCGAGCAGTACTTC	CASSPRSSPEQYF
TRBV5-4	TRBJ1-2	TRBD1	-	TGTGCCAGCAGCCCTTACACCGGACAGGGGCCGGGCTACACCTTC	CASSPYTGQGPGYTF
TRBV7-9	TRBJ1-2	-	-	TGTGCCAGCAGCTTAGGCGGGGAGTATGGCTACACCTTC	CASSLGGEYGYTF
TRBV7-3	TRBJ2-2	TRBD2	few	TGTGCCAGCAGCCTCGTTGGGCTAGCGGGATCCGGGGAGCTGTTTTTT	CASSLVGLAGSGELFF
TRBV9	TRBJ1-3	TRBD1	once	TGTGCCAGCAGCGCCATGGACAGGACCTCTGGAAACACCATATATTTT	CASSAMDRTSGNTIYF